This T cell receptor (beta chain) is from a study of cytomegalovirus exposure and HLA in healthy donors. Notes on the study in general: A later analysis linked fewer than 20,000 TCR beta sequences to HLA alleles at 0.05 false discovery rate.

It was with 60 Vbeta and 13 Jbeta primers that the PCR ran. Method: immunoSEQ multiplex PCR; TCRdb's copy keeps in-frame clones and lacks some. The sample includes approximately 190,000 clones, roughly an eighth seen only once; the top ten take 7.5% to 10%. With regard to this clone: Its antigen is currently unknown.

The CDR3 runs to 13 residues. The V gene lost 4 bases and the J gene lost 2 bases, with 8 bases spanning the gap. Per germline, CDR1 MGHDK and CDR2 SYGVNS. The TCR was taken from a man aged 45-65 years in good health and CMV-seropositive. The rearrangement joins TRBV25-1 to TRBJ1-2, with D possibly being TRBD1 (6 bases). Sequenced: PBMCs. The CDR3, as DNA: TGTGCCAGCAGTGTAACAGGGAACTATGGCTACACCTTC. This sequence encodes CASSVTGNYGYTF.